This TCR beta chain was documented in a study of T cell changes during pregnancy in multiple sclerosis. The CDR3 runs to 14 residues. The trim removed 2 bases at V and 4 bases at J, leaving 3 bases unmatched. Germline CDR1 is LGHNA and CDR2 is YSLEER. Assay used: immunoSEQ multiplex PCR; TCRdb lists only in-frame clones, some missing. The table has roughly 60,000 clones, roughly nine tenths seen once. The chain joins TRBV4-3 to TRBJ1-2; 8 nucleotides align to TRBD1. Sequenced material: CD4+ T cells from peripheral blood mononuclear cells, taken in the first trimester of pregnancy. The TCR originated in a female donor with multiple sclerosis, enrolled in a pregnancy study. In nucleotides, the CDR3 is TGCGCCAGCAGCCAAAGCACAGGGGGCTATGGCTACACCTTC. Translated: CASSQSTGGYGYTF.